The next 31 T cell receptor beta chains were all read from a single sample in a study of blood T cell repertoires in COVID-19. Sequencing used immunoSEQ multiplex PCR; TCRdb keeps in-frame clones, though not all of them. This sample carries hundreds of thousands of clones, about 89% of them seen once, and the ten largest clones take about 6%. What was sequenced was peripheral blood. The receptors were gathered from a woman aged 45-65 years with COVID-19, enrolled during active disease.

The rearrangement uses TRBV5-5 and TRBJ2-7; 8 bases map to TRBD2. The V gene end was trimmed by 1 base and the J gene end by 0 bases; junction bases not matched to a gene: 3. Germline V CDR1 and CDR2: SGHKS, YYEKEE (reference sequence). CDR3 length: 15 amino acids. For the CDR3, the DNA is TGTGCCAGCAGCTTGAGCGGGACTAGCTCCTACGAGCAGTACTTC. Amino acids: CASSLSGTSSYEQYF.

The V call is TRBV30, the J call TRBJ2-7, with D tentatively TRBD1 (6 bases). The germline CDR1 and CDR2 sequences are GTSNPN and SVGIG (reference sequence). This CDR3 comprises 11 residues. This CDR3 is CARGSSYEQYF. In nucleotides, the CDR3 is TGTGCTAGGGGGAGCTCCTACGAGCAGTACTTC.

CDR3 coding DNA: TGTGCCAGTAGTATAAGAAGCGGGCGGAGGGACGGTGAGCAGTTCTTC. It yields the protein CASSIRSGRRDGEQFF. The V call is TRBV19, the J call TRBJ2-1; maybe TRBD2 (6 bases). Germline CDR1 reads LNHDA; CDR2 reads SQIVND (reference sequence). CDR3 length: 16 amino acids. Trimming shortened V by 2 bases and J by 9 bases, and 20 bases separated the two germline ends.

The chain has TRBV11-3 and TRBJ2-2, with a possible D match to TRBD2 (6 bases). The CDR3 has 15 residues. CDR1 SGHNT and CDR2 YENEEA come from the germline V gene. V was cut by 8 bases and J by 0 bases, with 13 bases left in between. The CDR3 loop reads CASRLGGSNTGELFF. The CDR3 nucleotides read TGTGCCAGCCGATTGGGGGGATCGAACACCGGGGAGCTGTTTTTT.

This chain connects TRBV7-2 to TRBJ2-7, with TRBD1 identical over 10 bases. The V segment lost 3 bases and the J segment 5 bases; nucleotides outside the gene matches: 10. Germline V CDR1 and CDR2: SGHTA, FQGNSA. The CDR3 is 16 amino acids. CDR3 region: CASSFPPGQGKDEQYF. CDR3 DNA: TGTGCCAGCAGCTTTCCGCCGGGACAGGGGAAGGACGAGCAGTACTTC.

J is TRBJ2-5 and V is TRBV7-9; the match to TRBD2 covers 7 bases. After removal of 1 base from V and 8 bases from J, the junction contained 10 bases not matched to a gene. Germline V lookup: CDR1 SEHNR, CDR2 FQNEAQ (reference sequence). The CDR3 runs 15 residues. The CDR3 sequence: CASSLGAGEAATQYF. The DNA of the CDR3 is TGTGCCAGCAGCTTAGGGGCGGGAGAGGCCGCCACCCAGTACTTC. The full variable domain, its missing parts supplied by reference TRBV7-9 and TRBJ2-5, is DTGVSQNPRHKITKRGQNVTFRCDPISEHNRLYWYRQTLGQGPEFLTYFQNEAQLEKSRLLSDRFSAERPKGSFSTLEIQRTEQGDSAMYLCASSLGAGEAATQYFGPGTRLLVL.

In its sample, this clone was seen a few times. The genes are TRBV30 and TRBJ1-1, with 9 bases fitting TRBD1. Germline CDR1 GTSNPN, CDR2 SVGIG (reference sequence). J was trimmed by 4 bases and V by 0 bases; bases with no gene match: 3. The CDR3 runs to 14 residues. CDR3 residues: CAWSVQDRGTEAFF. As DNA, the CDR3 is TGTGCCTGGAGTGTACAGGACAGGGGCACTGAAGCTTTCTTT.

V is TRBV25-1 and J is TRBJ2-1, with 10 bases that match TRBD2. Germline V gene lookup returns CDR1 MGHDK and CDR2 SYGVNS. Losses at the gene ends were 4 bases for V and 4 bases for J; bases not matched to a gene: 10. The CDR3 consists of 17 residues. The CDR3 spells CASSAPRLAGVYNEQFF. CDR3 sequence (DNA): TGTGCCAGCAGTGCCCCCAGACTAGCGGGTGTATACAATGAGCAGTTCTTC.

This chain's CDR3 is CASSLAQASGTNEQFF. As DNA, the CDR3 is TGTGCCAGCAGCTTAGCGCAGGCTAGCGGGACCAATGAGCAGTTCTTC. V gene TRBV7-2 combines with J gene TRBJ2-1; 9 positions match TRBD2. Trimming at V came to 0 bases and at J to 6 bases, leaving 6 bases not matched to a gene. Germline CDR1 and CDR2: SGHTA and FQGNSA. The CDR3 extends over 16 amino acids.

Note on this clone: Other DNA sequences in this sample translate to the same CDR3. The V and J genes are TRBV18 and TRBJ1-5, with 8 nucleotides matching TRBD1. This CDR3 comprises 16 residues. With V trimmed by 3 bases and J by 0 bases, 4 bases remained unmatched. In germline, CDR1 is KGHSH, CDR2 LQKENI. The chain's CDR3 is CASSPDRVDSNQPQHF. For the CDR3, the DNA is TGTGCCAGCTCACCGGACAGGGTGGATAGCAATCAGCCCCAGCATTTT.

The gene calls are TRBV30 and TRBJ2-1; perhaps TRBD2 as D (5 bases). Germline lookup yields CDR1 GTSNPN and CDR2 SVGIG (reference sequence). This CDR3 contains 12 residues. The CDR3, as DNA: TGTGCTCGAGCCGGGGAAACGAATGAGCAGTTCTTC. It codes for CARAGETNEQFF.

The chain combines TRBV9 with TRBJ2-1; TRBD1 is a possible D gene (6 bases). V was pared by 5 bases and J by 0 bases, with 12 bases between. The germline V gene encodes CDR1 SGDLS and CDR2 YYNGEE. CDR3 size: 15 residues. CDR3: CASSAQGNSYNEQFF. CDR3 nucleotides: TGTGCCAGCAGTGCACAGGGAAACTCCTACAATGAGCAGTTCTTC.

The J gene is TRBJ1-1, the V gene TRBV11-2, with D possibly matching TRBD1 (6 bases). Germline CDR1 SGHAT, CDR2 FQNNGV. The CDR3 is made up of 11 amino acids. Trimming left V 4 bases short and J 11 bases short, with 11 bases between. CDR3: CASSSSGDAFF. In DNA form, the CDR3 reads TGTGCCAGCAGCTCTTCAGGGGACGCTTTCTTT.

V is TRBV18 and J is TRBJ1-4; D unclear. Germline values: CDR1 KGHSH, CDR2 LQKENI. CDR3 size: 15 residues. Trimming removed 3 bases at V and 4 bases at J, with 12 bases between. The CDR3 region is CASSPREVINEKLFF. The CDR3 nucleotides are TGTGCCAGCTCACCTCGGGAGGTTATTAATGAAAAACTGTTTTTT. The whole variable domain, filled in from reference TRBV18 and TRBJ1-4, reads NAGVMQNPRHLVRRRGQEARLRCSPMKGHSHVYWYRQLPEEGLKFMVYLQKENIIDESGMPKERFSAEFPKEGPSILRIQQVVRGDSAAYFCASSPREVINEKLFFGSGTQLSVL.

V usage is TRBV19 and J usage is TRBJ1-5; tentatively, D is TRBD1 (6 bases). This CDR3 has 16 amino acids. Germline lookup yields CDR1 LNHDA and CDR2 SQIVND (reference sequence). Trimming stripped 4 bases from V and 2 bases from J, with 15 bases between. The CDR3 DNA follows: TGTGCCAGTAGTAAAGAGAGGGGGATGGGCAATCAGCCCCAGCATTTT. It yields the protein CASSKERGMGNQPQHF. The full variable domain, its missing parts supplied by reference TRBV19 and TRBJ1-5, is DGGITQSPKYLFRKEGQNVTLSCEQNLNHDAMYWYRQDPGQGLRLIYYSQIVNDFQKGDIAEGYSVSREKKESFPLTVTSAQKNPTAFYLCASSKERGMGNQPQHFGDGTRLSIL.

This rearrangement joins TRBV11-2 to TRBJ1-3; 7 bases align to TRBD1. This CDR3 region has 19 residues. V lost 1 base, J lost 4 bases, and 16 bases stayed unmatched. Germline V gene sequence: CDR1 SGHAT, CDR2 FQNNGV. CDR3 DNA: TGTGCCAGCAGCTTAGTAGGGTTTACAGGGGTAAATCCGGGAAACACCATATATTTT. Translated, it gives CASSLVGFTGVNPGNTIYF.

The chain combines TRBV2 with TRBJ2-3; 12 bases line up with TRBD2. Trimming removed 6 bases from V and 5 bases from J; junction bases left unmatched: 12. This CDR3 comprises 17 residues. CDR1 and CDR2 (germline): SNHLY, FYNNEI. CDR3 loop: CASSLSLAGGWIDTQYF. DNA for the CDR3: TGTGCCAGCAGCCTATCTCTAGCGGGAGGGTGGATAGATACGCAGTATTTT.

This clone was seen at least ten times. The rearrangement joins TRBV2 to TRBJ1-2; tentatively, D is TRBD1 (6 bases). The CDR3 is made up of 16 amino acids. CDR1 is SNHLY and CDR2 is FYNNEI in the germline V gene. Between the trimmed V and J ends, which lost 3 bases and 5 bases, there was a span of 19 bases. This CDR3 reads CASSDPPGTQSYGYTF. The CDR3 nucleotides are TGTGCCAGCAGTGACCCCCCGGGGACACAGTCGTATGGCTACACCTTC.

The chain has TRBV4-1 and TRBJ2-5, with TRBD2 as a possible D gene (5 bases). V was clipped by 4 bases and J by 0 bases, with 24 bases between them. Germline V gives CDR1 MGHRA, CDR2 YSYEKL. The CDR3 contains 19 residues. The CDR3 sequence: CASSLSDFFNGIYQETQYF. CDR3 sequence (DNA): TGCGCCAGCAGCCTTAGCGACTTTTTTAACGGGATTTACCAAGAGACCCAGTACTTC.

About this clone itself: The sample contains more than one DNA sequence encoding this CDR3. The chain uses TRBV3-1 (or the pseudogene TRBV3-2) and TRBJ2-7; 11 bases are a match to TRBD2. CDR1 LGHDT and CDR2 YNNKEL come from the germline V gene (reference sequence). The CDR3 is 16 residues long. The J segment lost 0 bases and the V segment lost 0 bases, leaving 1 base of the junction unmatched. CDR3 nucleotides: TGTGCCAGCAGCCAAGACACTAGCGGGAGCTCCTACGAGCAGTACTTC. Its translation: CASSQDTSGSSYEQYF.

The CDR3 bases are TGCGCCAGCAGAAAACCGGGACTAGATCAGTCCGGGGAGCTGTTTTTT. Protein product: CASRKPGLDQSGELFF. The chain is built from TRBV5-1 and TRBJ2-2; TRBD2 agrees at 8 bases. The V segment lost 5 bases and the J segment 6 bases; nucleotides outside the gene matches: 12. This CDR3 contains 16 residues. Per the germline V gene, CDR1 is SGHRS and CDR2 is YFSETQ.

This sequence joins TRBV10-3 and TRBJ2-1; D might be TRBD2 (5 bases). Trimming took off 3 bases at V and 4 bases at J, with 10 bases between the two ends. CDR1 is ENHRY and CDR2 is SYGVKD in the germline V gene. This CDR3 has 14 amino acids. CDR3 nucleotide sequence: TGTGCCATCAGTGAAAAGCGGAGTTACAATGAGCAGTTCTTC. It codes for CAISEKRSYNEQFF.

This clone was found a few times. The chain has TRBV6-1 and TRBJ2-7, with 9 bases matching TRBD2. Trimming cost V 2 bases and J 0 bases; bases outside gene matches: 8. Per the germline V gene, CDR1 is MNHNS and CDR2 is SASEGT. The CDR3 is 17 amino acids. The CDR3 bases are TGTGCCAGCAGTGAAAGAGCTAGCGGGACGATCTCCTACGAGCAGTACTTC. Translation gives CASSERASGTISYEQYF.

This clone was detected only once. The CDR3 coding sequence is TGTGCCAGCACCTTGGGGGCCAACACAGATACGCAGTATTTT. Translating it yields CASTLGANTDTQYF. The V and J genes are TRBV14 and TRBJ2-3, with D maybe TRBD1 (6 bases). The germline V and J ends were trimmed by 7 bases and 2 bases, with 13 bases remaining between them. Germline-derived CDR1 and CDR2 are SGHDN and FVKESK. The CDR3 totals 14 residues.

V is TRBV6-5 and J is TRBJ2-7, with TRBD2 identical over 8 bases. CDR3 length: 14 amino acids. The germline CDR1 and CDR2 sequences are MNHEY and SVGAGI. V lost 2 bases to trimming and J lost 5 bases; unmatched junction nucleotides: 5. CDR3 protein: CASSYKRESHEQYF. The CDR3, as DNA: TGTGCCAGCAGTTACAAGCGGGAGTCCCACGAGCAGTACTTC.

The chain recombines TRBV7-2 with TRBJ2-7, with D possibly matching TRBD1 (5 bases). Germline CDR1 is SGHTA and CDR2 is FQGNSA. V was clipped by 5 bases and J by 2 bases, with 16 bases between them. The CDR3 spans 15 residues. This CDR3 reads CASSPPGQGPYEQYF. CDR3 coding DNA: TGTGCCAGCAGCCCCCCGGGCCAGGGCCCCTACGAGCAGTACTTC.

The chain links TRBV7-8 to TRBJ2-7, with 7 bases that match TRBD1. The CDR3 runs to 14 residues. V gave up 5 bases and J gave up 0 bases; unmatched junction bases: 4. Germline CDR1 reads SGHVS; CDR2 reads FQNEAQ. CDR3 in amino acids: CASSRTGVSYEQYF. DNA of the CDR3: TGTGCCAGCAGCAGGACAGGAGTCTCCTACGAGCAGTACTTC.

Of note for this clone: The sample has other DNA sequences that encode this CDR3 too. The chain has TRBV5-1 and TRBJ2-1, with D unclear. V was trimmed by 0 bases and J by 4 bases, leaving 8 bases between them. Looked up from germline, CDR1 is SGHRS and CDR2 is YFSETQ. The CDR3 has 14 amino acids. The CDR3 DNA sequence: TGCGCCAGCAGCTTGGCCGGGTCGTACAATGAGCAGTTCTTC. Protein sequence: CASSLAGSYNEQFF.

The genes are TRBV11-2 and TRBJ2-4, with TRBD1 matching over 9 bases. The V gene end was trimmed by 1 base and the J gene end by 0 bases; junction bases not matched to a gene: 4. This CDR3 contains 17 residues. Germline V gene sequence: CDR1 SGHAT, CDR2 FQNNGV. CDR3: CASSLGTGGLAKNIQYF. As DNA, the CDR3 is TGTGCCAGCAGCTTAGGTACAGGGGGCTTAGCCAAAAACATTCAGTACTTC.

V usage is TRBV7-2 and J usage is TRBJ2-3, with 8 bases fitting TRBD1. This CDR3 region has 14 residues. Per the germline V gene, CDR1 is SGHTA and CDR2 is FQGNSA. Trimming removed 5 bases from V and 3 bases from J; junction bases left unmatched: 4. The CDR3 DNA sequence: TGTGCCAGCAGCGCGGACAGGGCTACAGATACGCAGTATTTT. It is translated as CASSADRATDTQYF.

This clone was detected a few times. CDR3 loop: CASSSSLLAGGLSYEQYF. The DNA of the CDR3 is TGTGCCAGCAGCTCCTCCTTGCTAGCGGGAGGGCTCTCCTACGAGCAGTACTTC. The chain links TRBV5-4 to TRBJ2-7, with 12 bases matching TRBD2. Losses at the gene ends were 3 bases for V and 0 bases for J; bases not matched to a gene: 10. The CDR3 length is 18 residues. CDR1 and CDR2 from the germline V gene are SGHNT and YYREEE (reference sequence).